This TCR beta chain was captured by sequencing in a study of blood T cell repertoires in COVID-19. Overall study: Samples representing acute and convalescent COVID-19 were sourced from the United States, Italy and Spain. PBMCs, B-cell-depleted T cells, or T cells provided the cDNA or gDNA that made up the material.

Comment on this clone: One end of the junction varies from germline; a read error may be responsible.

In the source study's methods: Estimates of nucleated cell counts were drawn from the amplification of reference gene primers. The assay was immunoSEQ multiplex PCR, and TCRdb's table has in-frame clones only and misses some. V, J and clone size derive from that table, while D and trimming were established from the DNA sequence. The sample consists of around 310,000 clones, almost 90% of them appearing once. Recruited during active infection, patients (from Seattle) were subsequently followed longitudinally. Per germline, CDR1 SSHAT and CDR2 FNYEAQ (reference sequence). The length of the CDR3 is 15 residues.

The sequence derives from a woman in her thirties or forties with COVID-19, enrolled during active disease. The chain links TRBV7-7 to TRBJ2-7, with 10 bases fitting TRBD1. The material sequenced was peripheral blood. CDR3 residues: CASSHGGDRGSEQYF. CDR3 bases: TGTGCTAGCAGCCACGGTGGGGACAGGGGATCCGAGCAGTACTTC.